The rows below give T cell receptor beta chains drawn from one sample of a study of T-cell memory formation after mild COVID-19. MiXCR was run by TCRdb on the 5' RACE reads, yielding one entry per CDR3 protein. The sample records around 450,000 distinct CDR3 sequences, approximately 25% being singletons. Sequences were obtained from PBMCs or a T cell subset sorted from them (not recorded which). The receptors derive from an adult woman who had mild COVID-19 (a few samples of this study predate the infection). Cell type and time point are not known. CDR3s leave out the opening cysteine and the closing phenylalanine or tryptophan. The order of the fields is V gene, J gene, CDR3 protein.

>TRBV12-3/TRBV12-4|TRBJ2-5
ASRARGGGPQETQY
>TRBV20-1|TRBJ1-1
SARDPRGESTKAF
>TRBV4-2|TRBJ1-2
ASSHAEGTGGPSGYGYT
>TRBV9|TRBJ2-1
ASSVSGRGNPSTYNEQF
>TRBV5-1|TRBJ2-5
ASSLAGQGRETQY
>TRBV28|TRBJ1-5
ASRKGGVSNQPQH
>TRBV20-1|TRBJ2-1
SARSSGRVTEQF
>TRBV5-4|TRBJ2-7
ASSPRGLGISYEQY
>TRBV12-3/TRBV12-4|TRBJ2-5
ASSLRAEETQY
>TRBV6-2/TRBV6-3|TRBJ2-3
ASSTSSPEVRATIGTDTQY
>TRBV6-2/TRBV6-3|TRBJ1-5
ASSYSGLPNQPQH
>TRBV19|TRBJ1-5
ASSTPEEGLGNQPQH
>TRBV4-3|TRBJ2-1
ASSQDEDYPEQF
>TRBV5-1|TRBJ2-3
ASSARQGDTQY
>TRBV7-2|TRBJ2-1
ASSSHRVSGRSPYNEQF
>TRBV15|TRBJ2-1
ATSRQGDYNEQF
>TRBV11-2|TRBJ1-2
ASSSRVRDREI
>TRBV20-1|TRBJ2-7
SARGGFYEQY
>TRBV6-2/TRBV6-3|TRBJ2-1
ASSYFSAGSFNNEQF
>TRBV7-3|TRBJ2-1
ASSLTPADYNEQF
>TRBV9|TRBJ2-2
ASSVADRVANTGELF
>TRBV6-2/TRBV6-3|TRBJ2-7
ASSYSILAGGIYEQY
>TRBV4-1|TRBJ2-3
ASSPRQGTDTQY
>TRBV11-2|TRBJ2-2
ASSLDNWGLNTGELF
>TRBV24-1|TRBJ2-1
ATSSGGAKNEQF
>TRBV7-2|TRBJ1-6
ASSLGQGTNSPLH
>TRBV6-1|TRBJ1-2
ASSPRQEFPLYGYT
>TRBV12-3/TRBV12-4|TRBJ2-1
ASTLQGGSDEQF
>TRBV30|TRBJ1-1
AWKGTLETEAF
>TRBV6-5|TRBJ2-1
ASSNLGQDPSLGNEQF
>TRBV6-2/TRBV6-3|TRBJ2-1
AIGPGLGTHNEQF
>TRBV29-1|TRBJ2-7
SVGEGSYEQY
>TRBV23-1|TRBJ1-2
ASRTAGGGDNYGYT
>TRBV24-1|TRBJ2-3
ATSDFPGSAGQY
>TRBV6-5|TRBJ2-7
ASNQGYEQY
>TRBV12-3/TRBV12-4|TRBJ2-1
ASSPTSGTNYNEQF
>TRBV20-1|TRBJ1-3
SARTGTGVTIY
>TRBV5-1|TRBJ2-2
ASSLGGQNTGELF
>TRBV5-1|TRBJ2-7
ASSLGTSGSTYEQY
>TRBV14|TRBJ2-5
ASSQGGGARETQY
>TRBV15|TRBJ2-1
AIAPGRNNEQF
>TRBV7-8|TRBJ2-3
ASSFGTIGFADTQY
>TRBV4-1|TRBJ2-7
ASSREGVGTVYEQY
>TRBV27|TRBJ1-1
ASTRQGPNTEAF
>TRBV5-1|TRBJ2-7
ASSSEGGGQSYEQY
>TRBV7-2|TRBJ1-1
ASSSLGREAF
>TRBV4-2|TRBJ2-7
ASSPLRGDEQY
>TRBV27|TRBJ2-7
ASGLRGRVYEQY
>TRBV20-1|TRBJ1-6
SAKKGTGESPLH
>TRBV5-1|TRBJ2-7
ASSNGQGAAYEQY